What follows is one T cell receptor (beta chain) and its context. In the source study's methods: Researchers report that nucleated cell counts were estimated from reference gene primer amplification. Sequencing used immunoSEQ multiplex PCR; TCRdb keeps in-frame clones, though not all of them. V and J calls and clone size come straight from that table; D and trimming were deduced from the DNA. Among about 66,000 clones listed, under 90% were seen once. The germline V gene has CDR1 MNHNY and CDR2 SVGAGI (reference sequence). After removal of 10 bases from V and 0 bases from J, the junction contained 14 bases not matched to a gene. This CDR3 comprises 16 residues. The record originates from a study of blood T cell repertoires in COVID-19. Study details: The origin of the acute and convalescent COVID-19 samples was the United States, Italy and Spain. Sources were T cells, B-cell-depleted T cells, or PBMCs; the material itself was cDNA or gDNA.

The J gene is TRBJ2-7, the V gene TRBV6-6, with 8 nucleotides matching TRBD1. This receptor was identified in a man in his sixties with acute or convalescent COVID-19. The specimen sequenced was peripheral blood. Written as DNA, the CDR3 is TGTGCCACCTCCACCAGACAGGGGCCCAGCTCCTACGAGCAGTACTTC. Translated: CATSTRQGPSSYEQYF.